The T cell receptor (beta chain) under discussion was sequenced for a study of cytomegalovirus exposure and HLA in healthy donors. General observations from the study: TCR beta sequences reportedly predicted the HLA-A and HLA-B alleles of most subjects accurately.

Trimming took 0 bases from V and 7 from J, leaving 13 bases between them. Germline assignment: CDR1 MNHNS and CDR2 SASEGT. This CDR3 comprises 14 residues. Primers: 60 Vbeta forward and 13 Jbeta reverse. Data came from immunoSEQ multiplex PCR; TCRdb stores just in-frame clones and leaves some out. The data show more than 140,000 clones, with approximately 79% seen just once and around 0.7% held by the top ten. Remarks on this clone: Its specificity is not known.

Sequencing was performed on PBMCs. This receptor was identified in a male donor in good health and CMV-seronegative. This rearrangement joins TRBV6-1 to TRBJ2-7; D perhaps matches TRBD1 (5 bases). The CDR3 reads CASSEARRALEQYF. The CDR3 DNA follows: TGTGCCAGCAGTGAAGCGCGCAGGGCCCTAGAGCAGTACTTC.